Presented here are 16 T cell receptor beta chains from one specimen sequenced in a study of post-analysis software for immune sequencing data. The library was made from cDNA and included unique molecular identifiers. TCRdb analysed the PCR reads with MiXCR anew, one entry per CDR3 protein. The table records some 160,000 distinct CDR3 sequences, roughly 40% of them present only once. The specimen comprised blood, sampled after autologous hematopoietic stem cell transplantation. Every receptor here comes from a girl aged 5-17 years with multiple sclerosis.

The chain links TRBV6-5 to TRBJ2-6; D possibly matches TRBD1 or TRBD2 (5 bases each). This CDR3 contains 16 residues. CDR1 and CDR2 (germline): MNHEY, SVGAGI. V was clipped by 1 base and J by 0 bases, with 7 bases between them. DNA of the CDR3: TGTGCCAGCAGTTACTATGGGGGCTCTGGGGCCAACGTCCTGACTTTC. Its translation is CASSYYGGSGANVLTF.

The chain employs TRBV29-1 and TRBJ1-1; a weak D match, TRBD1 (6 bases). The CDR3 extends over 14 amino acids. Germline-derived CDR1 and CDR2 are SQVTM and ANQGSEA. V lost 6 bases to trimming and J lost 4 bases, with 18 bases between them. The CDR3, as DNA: TGCAGCGTACGAGCCCCACTCAGGGGCACTGAAGCTTTCTTT. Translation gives CSVRAPLRGTEAFF.

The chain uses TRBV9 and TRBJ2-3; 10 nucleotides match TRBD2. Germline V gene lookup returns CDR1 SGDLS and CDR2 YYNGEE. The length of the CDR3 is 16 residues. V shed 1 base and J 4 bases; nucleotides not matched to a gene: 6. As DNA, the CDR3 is TGTGCCAGCAGCGTACTAGCGGGAGTCGTCGCAGATACGCAGTATTTT. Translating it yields CASSVLAGVVADTQYF.

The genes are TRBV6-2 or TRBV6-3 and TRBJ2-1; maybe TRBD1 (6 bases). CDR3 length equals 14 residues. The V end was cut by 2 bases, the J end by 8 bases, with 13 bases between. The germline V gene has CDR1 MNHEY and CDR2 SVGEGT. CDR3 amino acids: CASSYQGTRDEQFF. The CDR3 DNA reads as TGTGCCAGCAGTTACCAGGGGACACGGGATGAGCAGTTCTTC.

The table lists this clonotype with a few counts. DNA for the CDR3: TGTGCCAGCAGTTTATGGCTAGCGGGAGCATCCAATGAGCAGTTCTTC. This encodes CASSLWLAGASNEQFF. The chain combines TRBV12-3 or TRBV12-4 with TRBJ2-1, with TRBD2 identical over 10 bases. The CDR3 has 16 amino acids. V was clipped by 2 bases and J by 6 bases; unmatched bases: 7.

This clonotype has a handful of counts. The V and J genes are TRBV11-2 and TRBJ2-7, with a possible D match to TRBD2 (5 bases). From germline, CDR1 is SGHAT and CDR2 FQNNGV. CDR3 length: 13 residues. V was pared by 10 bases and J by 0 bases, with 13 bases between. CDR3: CATSEGYSYEQYF. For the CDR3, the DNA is TGTGCCACCTCAGAGGGATACTCCTACGAGCAGTACTTC.

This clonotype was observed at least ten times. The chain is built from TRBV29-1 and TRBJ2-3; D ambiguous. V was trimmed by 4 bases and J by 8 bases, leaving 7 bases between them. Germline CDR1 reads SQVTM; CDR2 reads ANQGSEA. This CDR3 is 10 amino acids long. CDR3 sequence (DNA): TGCAGCGTTGTGGTGGGTACGCAGTATTTT. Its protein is CSVVVGTQYF.

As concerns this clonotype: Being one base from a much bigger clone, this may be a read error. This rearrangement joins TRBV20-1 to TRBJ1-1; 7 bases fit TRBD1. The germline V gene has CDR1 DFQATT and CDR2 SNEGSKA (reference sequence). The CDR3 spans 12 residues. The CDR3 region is CSAGDRDTEAFF. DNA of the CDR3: TGCAGTGCTGGAGACAGGGACACTGAAGCTTTCTTT.

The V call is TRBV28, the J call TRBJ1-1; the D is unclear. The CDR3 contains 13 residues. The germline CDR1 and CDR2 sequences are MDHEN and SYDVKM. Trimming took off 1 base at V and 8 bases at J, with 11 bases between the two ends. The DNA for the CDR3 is TGTGCCAGCAGTTTATTTCTGGGCGCCGAAGCTTTCTTT. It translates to CASSLFLGAEAFF.

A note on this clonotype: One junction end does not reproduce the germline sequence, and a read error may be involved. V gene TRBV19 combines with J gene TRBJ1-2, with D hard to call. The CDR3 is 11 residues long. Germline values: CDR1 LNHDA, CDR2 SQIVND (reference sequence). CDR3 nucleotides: TGTGCCAGTAGTACCGGGTATGGCTACATCTTC. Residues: CASSTGYGYIF.

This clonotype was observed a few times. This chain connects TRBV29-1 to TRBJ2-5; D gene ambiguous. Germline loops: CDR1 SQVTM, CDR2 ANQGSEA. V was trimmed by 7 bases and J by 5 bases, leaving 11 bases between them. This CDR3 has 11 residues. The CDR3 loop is CSGRSWETQYF. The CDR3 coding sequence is TGCAGCGGACGATCCTGGGAGACCCAGTACTTC.

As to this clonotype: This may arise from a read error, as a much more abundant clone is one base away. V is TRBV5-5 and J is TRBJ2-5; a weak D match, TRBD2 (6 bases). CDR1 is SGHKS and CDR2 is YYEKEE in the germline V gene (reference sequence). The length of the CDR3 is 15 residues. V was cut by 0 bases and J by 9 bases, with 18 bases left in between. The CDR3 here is CASSLEGRVWEAQYF. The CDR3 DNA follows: TGTGCCAGCAGCTTGGAGGGACGGGTTTGGGAGGCCCAGTACTTC.

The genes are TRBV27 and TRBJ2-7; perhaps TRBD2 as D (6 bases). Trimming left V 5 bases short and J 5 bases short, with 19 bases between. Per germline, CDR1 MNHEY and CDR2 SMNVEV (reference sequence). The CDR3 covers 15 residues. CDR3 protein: CASSQTGLSPNEQYF. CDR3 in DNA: TGTGCCAGCAGTCAGACGGGACTCTCCCCCAACGAGCAGTACTTC.

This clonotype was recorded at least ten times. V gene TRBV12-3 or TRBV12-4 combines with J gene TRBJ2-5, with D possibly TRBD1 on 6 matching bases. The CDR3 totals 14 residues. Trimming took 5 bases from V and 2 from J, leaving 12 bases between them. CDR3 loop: CASSPTGTQETQYF. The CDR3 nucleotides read TGTGCCAGCAGTCCCACAGGGACACAAGAGACCCAGTACTTC.

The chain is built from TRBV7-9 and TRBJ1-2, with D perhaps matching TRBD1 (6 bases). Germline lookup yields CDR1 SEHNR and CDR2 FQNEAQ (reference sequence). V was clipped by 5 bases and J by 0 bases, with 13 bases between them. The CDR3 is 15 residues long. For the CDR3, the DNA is TGTGCCAGCAGCCGGGGGGGGCTAGCTAACTATGGCTACACCTTC. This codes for CASSRGGLANYGYTF.

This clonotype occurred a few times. The CDR3 loop is CASSPRSSGPYEQYF. In DNA form, the CDR3 reads TGTGCCAGCAGCCCCCGCAGTTCGGGGCCCTACGAGCAGTACTTC. The chain combines TRBV7-9 with TRBJ2-7; D is perhaps TRBD1 or TRBD2 (5 bases each). Germline CDR1 and CDR2: SEHNR and FQNEAQ (reference sequence). This CDR3 has 15 amino acids. Trimming shortened V by 5 bases and J by 2 bases, and 16 bases separated the two germline ends.